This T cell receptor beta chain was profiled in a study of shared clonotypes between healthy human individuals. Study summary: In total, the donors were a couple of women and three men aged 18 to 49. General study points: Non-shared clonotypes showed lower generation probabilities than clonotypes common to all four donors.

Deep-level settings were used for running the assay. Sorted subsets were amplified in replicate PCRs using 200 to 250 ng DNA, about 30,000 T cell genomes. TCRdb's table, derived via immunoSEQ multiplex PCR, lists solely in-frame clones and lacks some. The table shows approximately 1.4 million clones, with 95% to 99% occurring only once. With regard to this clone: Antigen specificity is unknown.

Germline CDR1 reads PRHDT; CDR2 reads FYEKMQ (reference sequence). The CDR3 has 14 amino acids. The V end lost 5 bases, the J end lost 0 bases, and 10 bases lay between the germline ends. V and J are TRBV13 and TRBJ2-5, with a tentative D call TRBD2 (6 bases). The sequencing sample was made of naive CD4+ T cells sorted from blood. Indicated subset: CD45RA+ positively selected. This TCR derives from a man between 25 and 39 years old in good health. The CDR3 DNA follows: TGTGCCAGCAGCAACCGGGACTACCAAGAGACCCAGTACTTC. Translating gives CASSNRDYQETQYF.